These T cell receptor beta chains were read from a single sample in a study of T cell responses to AZD1222 COVID-19 vaccine. Sequenced by immunoSEQ multiplex PCR; TCRdb stores in-frame clones only, minus some. The sample contains roughly 120,000 clones, around 87% of which appear only once. The material sequenced was peripheral blood, taken on day 0 of AZD1222 vaccination. Receptors were obtained from an adult in good health. The CDR3 runs from the conserved cysteine through the conserved F or W. Each record gives: clone size, J gene, D gene, V gene, CDR3 DNA, CDR3 protein. A D gene is named only where the DNA matches it firmly. Clone size is stated in some rows and not others, as once, few, many or a class when expanded.

size: NA; J: TRBJ2-5; D: NA; V: TRBV6-2/TRBV6-3; DNA: TGTGCCAGCAGTTTCTCGGGCGGGGAGACCCAGTACTTC; CDR3: CASSFSGGETQYF
size: NA; J: TRBJ1-2; D: NA; V: TRBV7-9; DNA: TGTGCCAGCAGCCTCACCATCTATGGCTACACCTTC; CDR3: CASSLTIYGYTF
size: NA; J: TRBJ2-3; D: NA; V: TRBV19; DNA: TGTGCCAGTAGTATAGCTAGCGTCACAGATACGCAGTATTTT; CDR3: CASSIASVTDTQYF
size: NA; J: TRBJ1-1; D: NA; V: TRBV20-1; DNA: TGCAGTGCCCCAGTGAACACTGAAGCTTTCTTT; CDR3: CSAPVNTEAFF
size: NA; J: TRBJ1-6; D: TRBD1; V: TRBV18; DNA: TGTGCCAGCTCACCGATGGGACAGACACCCCTCCACTTT; CDR3: CASSPMGQTPLHF
size: once; J: TRBJ2-7; D: NA; V: TRBV19; DNA: TGTGCCAGTAGCCAAGGGATTTACGAGCAGTACTTC; CDR3: CASSQGIYEQYF
size: few; J: TRBJ2-2; D: NA; V: TRBV12-2; DNA: TGTGCAAGTCGCTTAGACAGGGGGCTAACCGGGGAGCTGTTTTTT; CDR3: CASRLDRGLTGELFF
size: NA; J: TRBJ1-1; D: NA; V: TRBV5-6; DNA: TGTGCCAGCAGCTTCTCCCCCCGGAGGAACACTGAAGCTTTCTTT; CDR3: CASSFSPRRNTEAFF
size: NA; J: TRBJ1-1; D: TRBD1; V: TRBV3-1/TRBV3-2; DNA: TGTGCCAGCAGTCGACAGGGGGAGGGTGAAGCTTTCTTT; CDR3: CASSRQGEGEAFF
size: NA; J: TRBJ1-1; D: NA; V: TRBV5-6; DNA: TGTGCCAGCAGCTTTTACAGTTTAATGAACACTGAAGCTTTCTTT; CDR3: CASSFYSLMNTEAFF
size: many; J: TRBJ1-3; D: NA; V: TRBV11-2; DNA: TGTGCCAGCAGCTTAGGGCACACTGGAAACACCATATATTTT; CDR3: CASSLGHTGNTIYF
size: NA; J: TRBJ1-2; D: TRBD1; V: TRBV10-3; DNA: TGTGCCATCAGAGAACGGGGACAGGGGGCCGGCTATGGCTACACCTTC; CDR3: CAIRERGQGAGYGYTF
size: NA; J: TRBJ2-2; D: NA; V: TRBV4-3; DNA: TGCGCCAGCAGCCAAGAGATCAATACTAACACCGGGGAGCTGTTTTTT; CDR3: CASSQEINTNTGELFF
size: NA; J: TRBJ1-3; D: NA; V: TRBV30; DNA: TGTGCCTGGAGTGTTGGGGGTAGCTCTGGAAACACCATATATTTT; CDR3: CAWSVGGSSGNTIYF
size: NA; J: TRBJ2-2; D: NA; V: TRBV7-2; DNA: TGTGCCAGCAGCTTAGCGGCCAGGGGCGGGGAGCTGTTTTTT; CDR3: CASSLAARGGELFF
size: NA; J: TRBJ2-4; D: NA; V: TRBV19; DNA: TGTGCCAGTAGTATAGCCTCCAGAGTAGCCAAAAACATTCAGTACTTC; CDR3: CASSIASRVAKNIQYF
size: NA; J: TRBJ2-7; D: TRBD2; V: TRBV30; DNA: TGTGCCTGGAGTCGAGGTGGGGGGGCCTACGAGCAGTACTTC; CDR3: CAWSRGGGAYEQYF
size: few; J: TRBJ1-3; D: TRBD1; V: TRBV14; DNA: TGTGCCAGCAGCGACAGGGGAAACTCTGGAAACACCATATATTTT; CDR3: CASSDRGNSGNTIYF
size: once; J: TRBJ1-2; D: NA; V: TRBV18; DNA: TGTGCCAGCTCACCATCAACGGGGTATGGCTACACCTTC; CDR3: CASSPSTGYGYTF
size: few; J: TRBJ1-1; D: NA; V: TRBV19; DNA: TGTGCCAGTAGTATCTCATTAATGAACACTGAAGCTTTCTTT; CDR3: CASSISLMNTEAFF